The next 28 T cell receptor beta chains were all read from a single sample in a study of cytomegalovirus exposure and HLA in healthy donors. PCR involved 60 Vbeta and 13 Jbeta primers. The data were produced by immunoSEQ multiplex PCR, yet TCRdb's version contains in-frame clones alone and is incomplete. The table shows some 200,000 clones, with around 77% occurring only once. The sequencing sample was made of PBMCs. The receptors come from a woman in her thirties in good health and CMV-seronegative.

The gene calls are TRBV5-4 and TRBJ2-7; 8 bases fit TRBD2. This CDR3 has 16 residues. The trim removed 2 bases at V and 0 bases at J, leaving 7 bases unmatched. CDR1 is SGHNT and CDR2 is YYREEE in the germline V gene (reference sequence). CDR3 residues: CASSLGLAGFSYEQYF. The CDR3 DNA reads as TGTGCCAGCAGCTTAGGGTTAGCGGGATTCTCCTACGAGCAGTACTTC.

The V call is TRBV5-6, the J call TRBJ1-4, with D possibly matching TRBD1 (5 bases). Germline V gene data show CDR1 as SGHDT and CDR2 as YYEEEE. V lost 0 bases and J 7 bases, leaving 10 bases between the germline ends. This CDR3 spans 14 amino acids. The CDR3 DNA follows: TGTGCCAGCAGCTTGGTCCAGGGCGGTGAAAAACTGTTTTTT. Translating gives CASSLVQGGEKLFF.

Only a few counts were recorded for this clone. CDR3 sequence (DNA): TGCGCCAGCAGCTACGCGGGACAGGGGGCCCGGGAGCAGTACTTC. Translation: CASSYAGQGAREQYF. The V call is TRBV5-1, the J call TRBJ2-7; TRBD1 aligns across 12 bases. V lost 3 bases and J lost 7; bases outside the gene matches: 8. The CDR3 loop spans 15 amino acids. Looked up from germline, CDR1 is SGHRS and CDR2 is YFSETQ.

The rearrangement uses TRBV9 and TRBJ2-2, with 7 bases that match TRBD1. V shed 1 base, J shed 1 base, and the junction held 7 bases outside the gene matches. Germline loops: CDR1 SGDLS, CDR2 YYNGEE. The CDR3 is 17 amino acids. The CDR3 here is CASSVSKGAKNTGELFF. CDR3 DNA sequence: TGTGCCAGCAGCGTATCCAAGGGGGCTAAGAACACCGGGGAGCTGTTTTTT.

The table lists this clone with a count of one. V usage is TRBV7-6 and J usage is TRBJ2-6, with a weak D call TRBD1 (6 bases). Germline values: CDR1 SGHVS, CDR2 FNYEAQ. This CDR3 comprises 18 residues. V was trimmed by 4 bases and J by 2 bases, leaving 18 bases between them. The CDR3 coding sequence is TGTGCCAGCAGCTCCGGACGGACAGCGGACACTGGGGCCAACGTCCTGACTTTC. The encoded protein is CASSSGRTADTGANVLTF.

The chain employs TRBV25-1 and TRBJ1-4; D unresolved. V shed 2 bases and J shed 8 bases, with 9 bases lying between them. The CDR3 extends over 13 amino acids. The germline V gene encodes CDR1 MGHDK and CDR2 SYGVNS. The CDR3 sequence is CASSEPYPEKLFF. For the CDR3, the DNA is TGTGCCAGCAGTGAACCCTATCCCGAAAAACTGTTTTTT.

Remarks on this clone: This specimen includes other DNA sequences encoding the same CDR3. This rearrangement joins TRBV28 to TRBJ2-7, with 7 bases lining up with TRBD2. The CDR3 consists of 15 residues. J lost 2 bases, V lost 2 bases, and 6 bases had no gene match. Per the germline V gene, CDR1 is MDHEN and CDR2 is SYDVKM. Written as DNA, the CDR3 is TGTGCCAGCAGTTTAGGGCTAGCGGCTACCTACGAGCAGTACTTC. As protein: CASSLGLAATYEQYF.

This chain joins TRBV19 and TRBJ2-1, with 9 bases that match TRBD2. The CDR3 spans 15 residues. The J segment lost 6 bases and the V segment lost 3 bases, leaving 6 bases of the junction unmatched. Germline V gene lookup returns CDR1 LNHDA and CDR2 SQIVND (reference sequence). The CDR3 is CASSIGLAGTNEQFF. CDR3 DNA sequence: TGTGCCAGTAGTATTGGCCTAGCGGGGACCAATGAGCAGTTCTTC.

This clone was seen a single time. V is TRBV27 and J is TRBJ1-4; TRBD1 is a possible D gene (6 bases). Germline V lookup: CDR1 MNHEY, CDR2 SMNVEV (reference sequence). The CDR3 has 14 amino acids. Trimming removed 5 bases from V and 7 bases from J, with 14 bases in between. The CDR3 coding sequence is TGTGCCAGCAGTCGGACAGCTACGGGTGAAAAACTGTTTTTT. Its translation: CASSRTATGEKLFF.

J is TRBJ2-5 and V is TRBV14, with D maybe TRBD1 (5 bases). CDR1 is SGHDN, CDR2 FVKESK, per germline. This CDR3 has 16 residues. V was shortened by 3 bases and J by 5 bases, with 19 bases between the two germline ends. The CDR3 loop reads CASSHRTSPESETQYF. CDR3 nucleotide sequence: TGTGCCAGCAGCCATAGGACATCCCCGGAGTCTGAGACCCAGTACTTC.

This chain links TRBV4-1 with TRBJ2-7; no reliable D call. V was pared by 0 bases and J by 0 bases, with 9 bases between. Germline CDR1 MGHRA, CDR2 YSYEKL. This CDR3 is 15 amino acids long. The CDR3 loop is CASSQDPISSYEQYF. The CDR3 bases are TGCGCCAGCAGCCAAGACCCCATCAGCTCCTACGAGCAGTACTTC.

This clone was counted once. The chain uses TRBV28 and TRBJ2-7; possible D gene TRBD1, 6 bases. With 4 bases removed from V and 0 bases from J, the gap between germline ends came to 7 bases. This CDR3 has 13 amino acids. Germline CDR1 and CDR2: MDHEN and SYDVKM. The CDR3 is CASSWTASYEQYF. The CDR3 DNA reads TGTGCCAGCAGTTGGACAGCCTCCTACGAGCAGTACTTC. The whole variable domain, filled in from reference TRBV28 and TRBJ2-7, reads DVKVTQSSRYLVKRTGEKVFLECVQDMDHENMFWYRQDPGLGLRLIYFSYDVKMKEKGDIPEGYSVSREKKERFSLILESASTNQTSMYLCASSWTASYEQYFGPGTRLTVT.

This rearrangement joins TRBV4-1 to TRBJ1-1; no clear D gene. There are 15 residues in the CDR3. V gave up 1 base and J gave up 7 bases, with 16 bases separating them. Germline loops: CDR1 MGHRA, CDR2 YSYEKL. This CDR3 is CASSQAVGRVDEAFF. The CDR3 nucleotides read TGCGCCAGCAGCCAAGCGGTCGGGAGGGTCGATGAAGCTTTCTTT.

This clone is a singleton in its sample. The V gene is TRBV7-9, the J gene TRBJ2-5; D might be TRBD1 (6 bases). The J call is in doubt because the DNA end fits TRBJ2-7 better. From germline, CDR1 is SEHNR and CDR2 FQNEAQ (reference sequence). This CDR3 has 17 residues. CDR3 DNA sequence: TGTGCCAGCAGCCCAGGGCCCACAGGGCCTAGCCACTACGAGCAGTACTTC. This translates into CASSPGPTGPSHYEQYF.

V gene TRBV5-1 combines with J gene TRBJ2-7, with D tentatively TRBD2 (5 bases). Germline-derived CDR1 and CDR2 are SGHRS and YFSETQ. The V and J ends lost 4 bases and 5 bases respectively, with 19 bases between them. CDR3 size: 15 residues. CDR3 region: CASSPSILGPNEQYF. In DNA, the CDR3 is TGCGCCAGCAGCCCCTCCATACTAGGACCCAACGAGCAGTACTTC. Complete variable domain (other parts from reference TRBV5-1 and TRBJ2-7): KAGVTQTPRYLIKTRGQQVTLSCSPISGHRSVSWYQQTPGQGLQFLFEYFSETQRNKGNFPGRFSGRQFSNSRSEMNVSTLELGDSALYLCASSPSILGPNEQYFGPGTRLTVT.

The V call is TRBV6-5, the J call TRBJ2-1, with a tentative D call TRBD2 (6 bases). This CDR3 is built from 16 residues. Germline values: CDR1 MNHEY, CDR2 SVGAGI. Trimming took off 2 bases at V and 6 bases at J, with 17 bases between the two ends. The CDR3 coding sequence is TGTGCCAGCAGTTACGGGGCACCCCAGGGAGGCAATGAGCAGTTCTTC. It translates to CASSYGAPQGGNEQFF.

The chain combines TRBV19 with TRBJ2-1, with D maybe TRBD2 (6 bases). Germline-derived CDR1 and CDR2 are LNHDA and SQIVND (reference sequence). Trimming pared 6 bases from V and 3 bases from J, leaving 12 bases between. The CDR3 sequence is 14 residues long. The CDR3 sequence is CASSAGSDYNEQFF. DNA of the CDR3: TGTGCCAGTAGCGCCGGGAGTGACTACAATGAGCAGTTCTTC.

This clone was counted once. This CDR3 is CASSLGGRYYGYTF. CDR3 nucleotide sequence: TGCGCCAGCAGCTTGGGTGGCAGGTACTATGGCTACACCTTC. V usage is TRBV5-1 and J usage is TRBJ1-2, with unresolved D. Germline V gene sequence: CDR1 SGHRS, CDR2 YFSETQ. This CDR3 is built from 14 residues. Trimming took off 0 bases at V and 3 bases at J, with 9 bases between the two ends.

This rearrangement joins TRBV21-1 to TRBJ2-2; no DNA check was done on the table's D call, TRBD1. TRBV21-1 is termed a pseudogene. The CDR3 runs to 17 residues. The CDR3 region has the DNA TGTGCCAGCAGCAAAGATGCGAGGGGGAGAAACACCGGGGAGCTGTTTTTT. Its protein product is CASSKDARGRNTGELFF.

The chain uses TRBV28 and TRBJ2-2, with a weak D call TRBD2 (7 bases). Trimming shortened V by 6 bases and J by 5 bases, and 13 bases separated the two germline ends. The CDR3 has 14 residues. Per germline, CDR1 MDHEN and CDR2 SYDVKM. Written as DNA, the CDR3 is TGTGCCAGCAGCCGAGGGGGGGAAACCGGGGAGCTGTTTTTT. As protein: CASSRGGETGELFF.

This chain joins TRBV5-6 and TRBJ1-1; TRBD1 is a possible D gene (5 bases). This CDR3 region has 14 residues. The V end lost 0 bases, the J end lost 2 bases, and 8 bases lay between the germline ends. Per germline, CDR1 SGHDT and CDR2 YYEEEE. CDR3 in amino acids: CASSLGQPNTEAFF. CDR3 in DNA: TGTGCCAGCAGCTTGGGACAGCCTAACACTGAAGCTTTCTTT.

This clone showed up just a few times. This chain connects TRBV9 to TRBJ2-2; D not certain. This CDR3 contains 15 residues. Germline V gene sequence: CDR1 SGDLS, CDR2 YYNGEE. V was cut by 1 base and J by 1 base, with 8 bases left in between. The CDR3 sequence is CASSVRLMNTGELFF. CDR3 sequence (DNA): TGTGCCAGCAGCGTACGACTTATGAACACCGGGGAGCTGTTTTTT. The full variable domain, completed using reference TRBV9 and TRBJ2-2, is DSGVTQTPKHLITATGQRVTLRCSPRSGDLSVYWYQQSLDQGLQFLIQYYNGEERAKGNILERFSAQQFPDLHSELNLSSLELGDSALYFCASSVRLMNTGELFFGEGSRLTVL.

V and J are TRBV9 and TRBJ1-1; D is undetermined. Trimming pared 3 bases from V and 5 bases from J, leaving 26 bases between. Germline V CDR1 and CDR2: SGDLS, YYNGEE. The CDR3 runs 18 residues. CDR3 coding DNA: TGTGCCAGCAGCGCCAGGCCCGTGGGCTCTCCTGTATCGACTGAAGCTTTCTTT. The encoded protein is CASSARPVGSPVSTEAFF. Looking up the rest from reference TRBV9 and TRBJ1-1 gives the full variable domain: DSGVTQTPKHLITATGQRVTLRCSPRSGDLSVYWYQQSLDQGLQFLIQYYNGEERAKGNILERFSAQQFPDLHSELNLSSLELGDSALYFCASSARPVGSPVSTEAFFGQGTRLTVV.

Only one count was recorded for this clone. The chain has TRBV7-2 and TRBJ2-5; unclear D gene. The ends were cut back, 5 bases at V and 3 bases at J, with 10 bases in the middle. Germline assignment: CDR1 SGHTA and CDR2 FQGNSA. The CDR3 runs to 13 residues. CDR3 bases: TGTGCCAGCAGCCCCCGACTCGAAGAGACCCAGTACTTC. Translating gives CASSPRLEETQYF.

This sequence joins TRBV18 and TRBJ2-5, with TRBD1 matching 7 bases. This CDR3 has 15 residues. With V trimmed by 3 bases and J by 1 base, 5 bases remained unmatched. Germline V CDR1 and CDR2: KGHSH, LQKENI. The CDR3 sequence: CASSPWTGPQETQYF. In DNA form, the CDR3 reads TGTGCCAGCTCACCCTGGACAGGACCCCAAGAGACCCAGTACTTC.

V usage is TRBV7-9 and J usage is TRBJ2-7, with 7 bases aligning to TRBD1. Losses at the gene ends were 1 base for V and 4 bases for J; bases not matched to a gene: 10. CDR1 is SEHNR and CDR2 is FQNEAQ in the germline V gene (reference sequence). There are 16 residues in the CDR3. This chain's CDR3 is CASSLEPGQHRYEQYF. CDR3 DNA: TGTGCCAGCAGCTTAGAACCGGGACAGCATCGATACGAGCAGTACTTC.

The V gene is TRBV19, the J gene TRBJ1-4, with a tentative D call TRBD1 (5 bases). This CDR3 spans 13 amino acids. V lost 7 bases and J lost 4, with 10 bases in between. The germline V gene has CDR1 LNHDA and CDR2 SQIVND (reference sequence). This CDR3 reads CASNRGDNEKLFF. In nucleotides, the CDR3 is TGTGCCAGTAATAGGGGCGATAATGAAAAACTGTTTTTT.

V gene TRBV5-1 combines with J gene TRBJ2-1; D may be TRBD2 (6 bases). Germline V gene lookup returns CDR1 SGHRS and CDR2 YFSETQ. V was pared by 1 base and J by 6 bases, with 14 bases between. CDR3 size: 15 residues. Here the CDR3 reads CASSLPRNGGNEQFF. In DNA form, the CDR3 reads TGCGCCAGCAGCTTGCCCCGGAACGGGGGCAATGAGCAGTTCTTC.